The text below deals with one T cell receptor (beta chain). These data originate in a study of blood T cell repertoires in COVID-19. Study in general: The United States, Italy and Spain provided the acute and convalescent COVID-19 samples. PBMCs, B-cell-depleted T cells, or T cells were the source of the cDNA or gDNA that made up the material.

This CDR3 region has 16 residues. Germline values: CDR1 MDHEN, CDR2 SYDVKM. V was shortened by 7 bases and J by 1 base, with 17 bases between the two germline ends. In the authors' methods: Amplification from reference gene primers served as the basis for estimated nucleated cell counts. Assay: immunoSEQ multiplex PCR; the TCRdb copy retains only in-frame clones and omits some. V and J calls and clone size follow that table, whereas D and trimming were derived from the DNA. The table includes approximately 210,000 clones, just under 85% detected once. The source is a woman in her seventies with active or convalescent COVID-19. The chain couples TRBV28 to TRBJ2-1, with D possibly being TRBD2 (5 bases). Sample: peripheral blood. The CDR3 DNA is TGTGCCAGCATCCCATCCCCCAGCGGTTCCTACAATGAGCAGTTCTTC. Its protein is CASIPSPSGSYNEQFF.